The sequence of this T cell receptor beta chain was determined in a study of OX40 agonist ivuxolimab in advanced cancers. The data were produced by immunoSEQ multiplex PCR, yet TCRdb's version contains in-frame clones alone and is incomplete. Among about 28,000 clones listed, about 81% were seen once. V lost 4 bases to trimming and J lost 8 bases, with 12 bases between them. There are 13 residues in the CDR3. Germline-derived CDR1 and CDR2 are SNHLY and FYNNEI. This clone was detected only a few times. V is TRBV2 and J is TRBJ1-5, with D unclear. The sample was CD4+ or CD8+ T cells sorted from blood, taken in a trial of the OX40 agonist ivuxolimab. This clonotype originated in an adult with an advanced solid tumor such as melanoma, head and neck, liver or kidney cancer. In DNA, the CDR3 is TGTGCCAGCAGTGCGACGGCCTTTAAGCCCCAGCATTTT. It yields the protein CASSATAFKPQHF.